The 30 T cell receptor beta chains below all came from one sample that was sequenced in a study of breast tumors, draining lymph nodes, adjacent tissues listed by TCRdb under 2016. Library prep was done by multiplex PCR. The listed sequencing device is Illumina HiSeq 2000. TCRdb's own reprocessing of the public reads used fastp at Q25 and MiXCR and kept productive beta chains. Each entry is one CDR3 protein sequence, shown with its most common DNA and genes. The sample yields 17,000 or so distinct CDR3 sequences; about 45% were counted once. The ten most abundant clones make up less than 15% of the sample. The sequenced material came from tumor-adjacent breast tissue. The receptors derive from a female donor with breast cancer. Some clones in this sample may be carry-over from other donors' samples.

This clonotype was found many times. This chain links TRBV11-2 with TRBJ2-1; no definite D call. Germline lookup yields CDR1 SGHAT and CDR2 FQNNGV. Trimming shortened V by 7 bases and J by 2 bases, and 12 bases separated the two germline ends. The length of the CDR3 is 14 residues. The CDR3 reads CASKNSDTYNEQFF. CDR3 in DNA: TGTGCCAGCAAAAACAGCGACACCTACAATGAGCAGTTCTTC.

The genes are TRBV20-1 and TRBJ2-7; D gene uncertain. Trimming pared 7 bases from V and 6 bases from J, leaving 19 bases between. Germline V gene data show CDR1 as DFQATT and CDR2 as SNEGSKA (reference sequence). The CDR3 consists of 13 residues. The CDR3 loop is CSGSSPSLVEQYF. CDR3 bases: TGCAGTGGGTCCTCCCCATCTTTAGTCGAGCAGTACTTC.

This clonotype showed up just a few times. The chain joins TRBV5-8 to TRBJ2-1, with 7 nucleotides matching TRBD2. The J segment lost 4 bases and the V segment lost 0 bases, leaving 1 base of the junction unmatched. The CDR3 is 14 residues long. Germline lookup yields CDR1 SGHTS and CDR2 YDEGEE. Here the CDR3 DNA reads TGTGCCAGCAGCTTGGGGGGGGGGTACAATGAGCAGTTCTTC. It encodes CASSLGGGYNEQFF.

At least ten counts were recorded for this clonotype. This chain uses TRBV6-2 or TRBV6-3 with TRBJ2-3; the match to TRBD2 covers 7 bases. The length of the CDR3 is 16 residues. V gave up 2 bases and J gave up 1 base; unmatched junction bases: 6. In germline, CDR1 is MNHEY, CDR2 SVGEGT. CDR3 loop: CASSYGDLAGTDTQYF. The DNA for the CDR3 is TGTGCCAGCAGTTACGGGGATCTAGCGGGCACAGATACGCAGTATTTT.

This clonotype is deemed medium-sized. This chain connects TRBV2 to TRBJ1-3; no firm D call. CDR1 and CDR2 (germline): SNHLY, FYNNEI. This CDR3 comprises 13 residues. V was shortened by 7 bases and J by 2 bases, with 9 bases between the two germline ends. CDR3: CASNGVTGNTIYF. In DNA form, the CDR3 reads TGTGCCAGCAACGGGGTAACTGGAAACACCATATATTTT.

This clonotype was detected many times. The chain joins TRBV6-5 to TRBJ1-5; no definite D call. The CDR3 is 16 amino acids. CDR1 and CDR2 (germline): MNHEY, SVGAGI. V was shortened by 6 bases and J by 6 bases, with 21 bases between the two germline ends. CDR3: CASSPQHPAKGQPQHF. The CDR3 DNA reads as TGTGCCAGCAGCCCCCAACACCCGGCGAAAGGTCAGCCCCAGCATTTT.

This clonotype is medium-sized. V and J are TRBV2 and TRBJ2-3; 10 bases map to TRBD1. CDR1 is SNHLY and CDR2 is FYNNEI in the germline V gene. The CDR3 length is 16 residues. Losses at the gene ends were 8 bases for V and 6 bases for J; bases not matched to a gene: 14. CDR3: CASSGGQGLGYDTQYF. The CDR3 nucleotides read TGTGCCAGCTCTGGGGGACAGGGGTTAGGTTACGATACGCAGTATTTT.

This chain joins TRBV4-3 and TRBJ2-7, with D hard to call. The V gene's germline CDR1 is LGHNA and CDR2 YSLEER. The CDR3 spans 14 residues. Trimming left V 0 bases short and J 2 bases short, with 8 bases between. As DNA, the CDR3 is TGCGCCAGCAGCCAAGATCTGGCGGCCTACGAGCAGTACTTC. Translating it yields CASSQDLAAYEQYF.

This clonotype was seen at least ten times. The chain is built from TRBV5-1 and TRBJ2-3; D might be TRBD1 (5 bases). The germline CDR1 and CDR2 sequences are SGHRS and YFSETQ. V was shortened by 0 bases and J by 2 bases, with 7 bases between the two germline ends. The CDR3 is 14 residues long. The CDR3 region is CASSLDRPTDTQYF. In DNA form, the CDR3 reads TGCGCCAGCAGCTTGGACAGGCCCACAGATACGCAGTATTTT.

This clonotype was observed at least ten times. Since a much larger clone is just one base distant, this may be a read error. This chain links TRBV6-1 with TRBJ1-2, with D unclear. The ends were cut back, 5 bases at V and 4 bases at J, with 17 bases in the middle. From germline, CDR1 is MNHNS and CDR2 SASEGT. The CDR3 loop spans 15 amino acids. The CDR3 DNA is TGTGCCAGCAGTCATACACATTTCTCCGTCTATGGCTACACCTTC. This sequence encodes CASSHTHFSVYGYTF.

This chain connects TRBV10-3 to TRBJ1-3; D gene uncertain. Germline CDR1 and CDR2: ENHRY and SYGVKD. V lost 8 bases and J lost 4, with 24 bases in between. The CDR3 contains 17 residues. CDR3 coding DNA: TGTGCCATCGGGGAGGCCAACATGTTTTCGTGGGGAAACACCATATATTTT. The encoded protein is CAIGEANMFSWGNTIYF.

This rearrangement joins TRBV5-8 to TRBJ2-7, with 8 positions matching TRBD2. CDR3 length: 14 residues. Germline loops: CDR1 SGHTS, CDR2 YDEGEE. Germline trimming cut 1 base from V and 7 bases from J; bases unmatched to any gene: 7. The CDR3, as DNA: TGTGCCAGCAGCTTGTACGGGGGGGCGGGTGAGCAGTACGTC. As protein: CASSLYGGAGEQYV.

There are many counts of this clonotype. The chain recombines TRBV9 with TRBJ2-1, with D possibly matching TRBD2 (6 bases). V was cut by 4 bases and J by 1 base, with 18 bases left in between. From germline, CDR1 is SGDLS and CDR2 YYNGEE. This CDR3 contains 17 residues. The CDR3 DNA follows: TGTGCCAGCAGCCCCTCTCCGGGACTCCCTTCCTACAATGAGCAGTTCTTC. Translating gives CASSPSPGLPSYNEQFF.

In this sample, this clonotype is medium-sized. The chain joins TRBV29-1 to TRBJ2-7; 15 bases align to TRBD2. Germline CDR1 SQVTM, CDR2 ANQGSEA. J lost 0 bases, V lost 4 bases, and 10 bases had no gene match. The CDR3 contains 18 residues. CDR3: CSVVLWTSGRANSYEQYF. The CDR3 DNA sequence: TGCAGCGTTGTTCTATGGACTAGCGGGAGGGCCAACTCCTACGAGCAGTACTTC.

This clonotype was observed at least ten times. The chain has TRBV18 and TRBJ2-1; TRBD2 aligns across 7 bases. Germline V lookup: CDR1 KGHSH, CDR2 LQKENI. Trimming removed 6 bases from V and 6 bases from J; junction bases left unmatched: 5. The CDR3 runs to 13 residues. CDR3 residues: CASSGSGGNEQFF. The CDR3 bases are TGTGCCAGCTCGGGTTCGGGGGGCAATGAGCAGTTCTTC.

The V gene is TRBV20-1, the J gene TRBJ2-7, with D hard to call. Trimming stripped 3 bases from V and 0 bases from J, with 9 bases between. This CDR3 has 13 residues. Germline values: CDR1 DFQATT, CDR2 SNEGSKA (reference sequence). This CDR3 reads CSASGPNSYEQYF. The CDR3 region has the DNA TGCAGTGCTAGCGGCCCAAACTCCTACGAGCAGTACTTC.

The gene calls are TRBV4-1 and TRBJ2-2, with 11 bases aligning to TRBD1. This CDR3 is built from 16 residues. The germline CDR1 and CDR2 sequences are MGHRA and YSYEKL. The ends lost 0 bases at V and 5 bases at J; junction bases unmatched: 2. The CDR3 is CASSQEGTGGTGELFF. CDR3 bases: TGCGCCAGCAGCCAAGAGGGGACAGGGGGGACCGGGGAGCTGTTTTTT.

The chain carries TRBV11-3 and TRBJ2-2; D call uncertain. V was clipped by 2 bases and J by 6 bases, with 10 bases between them. Germline CDR1 and CDR2: SGHNT and YENEEA. The CDR3 sequence is 14 residues long. The CDR3 sequence is CASSLKPQSGELFF. The DNA of the CDR3 is TGTGCCAGCAGCTTAAAACCTCAATCCGGGGAGCTGTTTTTT.

CDR3 residues: CASSPFPGTGLSYEQYF. The CDR3 nucleotides read TGTGCCAGCAGCCCTTTCCCCGGGACAGGGCTCTCCTACGAGCAGTACTTC. This rearrangement joins TRBV7-2 to TRBJ2-7, with TRBD1 matching over 9 bases. Germline-derived CDR1 and CDR2 are SGHTA and FQGNSA. The CDR3 length is 17 residues. V shed 5 bases and J 0 bases; nucleotides not matched to a gene: 11.

The chain joins TRBV20-1 to TRBJ2-3, with D possibly being TRBD2 (7 bases). The CDR3 consists of 14 residues. Germline CDR1 and CDR2: DFQATT and SNEGSKA (reference sequence). Trimming pared 5 bases from V and 0 bases from J, leaving 12 bases between. The DNA of the CDR3 is TGCAGTGCTTGCGGGGGCAAGAGCACAGATACGCAGTATTTT. Encoded protein: CSACGGKSTDTQYF.

This clonotype came up a few times. J is TRBJ1-6 and V is TRBV7-3, with D maybe TRBD1 (5 bases). There are 14 residues in the CDR3. Trimming removed 1 base at V and 9 bases at J, with 10 bases between. Germline CDR1 SGHTA, CDR2 FQGTGA. CDR3 DNA sequence: TGTGCCAGCAGCTTAAGGGGGGAACGTTCACCCCTCCACTTT. The encoded protein is CASSLRGERSPLHF. The entire variable domain, with the rest obtained from reference TRBV7-3 and TRBJ1-6, is as follows: GAGVSQTPSNKVTEKGKYVELRCDPISGHTALYWYRQSLGQGPEFLIYFQGTGAADDSGLPNDRFFAVRPEGSVSTLKIQRTERGDSAVYLCASSLRGERSPLHFGNGTRLTVT.

V usage is TRBV5-1 and J usage is TRBJ2-7; D possibly corresponds to TRBD1 (5 bases). The CDR3 has 12 amino acids. Per the germline V gene, CDR1 is SGHRS and CDR2 is YFSETQ. The V end lost 5 bases, the J end lost 5 bases, and 11 bases lay between the germline ends. DNA for the CDR3: TGCGCCAGCAGTTGGCAGGGTGACGAGCAGTACTTC. Its translation is CASSWQGDEQYF.

Within the sample, this clonotype is medium-sized. This chain uses TRBV10-3 with TRBJ1-6; a weak D match, TRBD1 (5 bases). V lost 6 bases to trimming and J lost 5 bases, with 11 bases between them. Germline V gene data show CDR1 as ENHRY and CDR2 as SYGVKD. There are 14 residues in the CDR3. In DNA, the CDR3 is TGTGCCATCAGCAGGACACAAGATAATTCACCCCTCCACTTT. This sequence encodes CAISRTQDNSPLHF.

Remarks on this clonotype: The junction departs from germline at one end; a sequencing error may be responsible. The chain carries TRBV6-2 or TRBV6-3 and TRBJ2-1, with a possible D match to TRBD1 (6 bases). From germline, CDR1 is MNHEY and CDR2 SVGEGT. The CDR3 has 13 amino acids. The CDR3 here is CASSSVWDNGQFF. Written as DNA, the CDR3 is TGTGCCAGCAGTTCCGTCTGGGACAATGGGCAGTTCTTC.

This clonotype was seen repeatedly, ten times or more. V is TRBV27 and J is TRBJ2-3, with D maybe TRBD1 (5 bases). Deletions cut 4 bases from V and 0 bases from J, with 17 bases between. The CDR3 has 17 amino acids. Germline assignment: CDR1 MNHEY and CDR2 SMNVEV (reference sequence). The CDR3 is CASSSFLGYRSTDTQYF. CDR3 DNA: TGTGCCAGCAGTTCCTTCTTGGGGTACAGGAGCACAGATACGCAGTATTTT.

This clonotype showed up many times. A clone one base away is much larger, so this may be a read error. V gene TRBV5-6 combines with J gene TRBJ2-7; weak D call: TRBD1 (6 bases). This CDR3 spans 13 amino acids. Deletions cut 1 base from V and 10 bases from J, with 15 bases between. Germline V gene sequence: CDR1 SGHDT, CDR2 YYEEEE. The CDR3 region is CASSLRTARLQYF. For the CDR3, the DNA is TGTGCCAGCAGCTTGAGGACAGCACGCCTACAGTACTTC.

The chain recombines TRBV14 with TRBJ2-7; D is ambiguous. With 4 bases removed from V and 3 bases from J, the gap between germline ends came to 4 bases. CDR3 length: 11 residues. Germline lookup yields CDR1 SGHDN and CDR2 FVKESK. This CDR3 reads CASSRYYEQYF. In nucleotides, the CDR3 is TGTGCCAGCAGCCGTTACTACGAGCAGTACTTC.

In the case of this clonotype: This may stem from a read error, because a much larger clone lies one nucleotide away. This rearrangement joins TRBV20-1 to TRBJ1-1; D call uncertain. Per germline, CDR1 DFQATT and CDR2 SNEGSKA (reference sequence). The CDR3 is made up of 11 amino acids. The CDR3 loop is CSATFGTEASF. The CDR3 nucleotides are TGCAGTGCCACATTTGGCACTGAAGCTTCCTTT.

The chain joins TRBV5-1 to TRBJ2-7; D assignment may be TRBD1 or TRBD2 (5 bases each). V was trimmed by 5 bases and J by 7 bases, leaving 10 bases between them. Looked up from germline, CDR1 is SGHRS and CDR2 is YFSETQ. The CDR3 has 11 residues. The CDR3: CASRGVREQYF. CDR3 DNA sequence: TGCGCCAGCAGGGGGGTGCGGGAGCAGTACTTC.

This clonotype was seen ten or more times. The chain employs TRBV7-2 and TRBJ2-1; 9 nucleotides match TRBD1. The germline CDR1 and CDR2 sequences are SGHTA and FQGNSA. This CDR3 spans 17 amino acids. The V gene end was trimmed by 1 base and the J gene end by 4 bases; junction bases not matched to a gene: 8. The CDR3 spells CASSLGPTGGGYNEQFF. As DNA, the CDR3 is TGTGCCAGCAGCTTAGGACCGACAGGGGGAGGGTACAATGAGCAGTTCTTC.